Below are 21 T cell receptor beta chains sequenced from a single sample in a study of control samples from healthy donors and cancer patients. TCRdb keeps only in-frame clones here, not all; method: immunoSEQ multiplex PCR. The data show some 89,000 clones, 85% seen once. The sample consisted of blood. These receptors all stem from a woman in her 40s in good health.

The rearrangement links TRBV9 to TRBJ2-1; maybe TRBD2 (6 bases). The CDR3 is 16 residues long. Trimming took 2 bases from V and 8 from J, leaving 20 bases between them. CDR1 and CDR2 (germline): SGDLS, YYNGEE. The CDR3 protein is CASSVGGGRLGDEQFF. The CDR3 DNA is TGTGCCAGCAGCGTCGGAGGAGGGCGTCTTGGGGATGAGCAGTTCTTC.

CDR3 in amino acids: CASSLQGINQPQHF. Here the CDR3 DNA reads TGTGCCAGCAGTTTACAAGGGATCAATCAGCCCCAGCATTTT. The V call is TRBV27, the J call TRBJ1-5; D is unclear. Between the trimmed V and J ends, which lost 2 bases and 3 bases, there was a span of 8 bases. The CDR3 spans 14 residues. Germline V lookup: CDR1 MNHEY, CDR2 SMNVEV (reference sequence).

This sequence joins TRBV11-3 and TRBJ1-1, with D tentatively TRBD1 (5 bases). V was cut by 5 bases and J by 3 bases, with 19 bases left in between. The CDR3 runs 16 residues. Per the germline V gene, CDR1 is SGHNT and CDR2 is YENEEA. In nucleotides, the CDR3 is TGTGCCAGCAGCCTCCACCTCCGGGGGGAAGACACTGAAGCTTTCTTT. It is translated as CASSLHLRGEDTEAFF.

This clone was counted only a few times. V usage is TRBV27 and J usage is TRBJ1-2; maybe TRBD1 (6 bases). The CDR3 contains 13 residues. Trimming removed 5 bases from V and 8 bases from J, with 15 bases in between. Germline V CDR1 and CDR2: MNHEY, SMNVEV (reference sequence). The CDR3 DNA reads as TGTGCCAGCAGTACGCAGGGGAGAAAAGGCTACACCTTC. This translates into CASSTQGRKGYTF.

J is TRBJ2-2 and V is TRBV6-4; the D is unclear. The CDR3 is 13 amino acids. Germline CDR1 and CDR2: MRHNA and SNTAGT. V dropped 2 bases and J dropped 4 bases, with 5 bases sitting between them. This CDR3 is CASSDRSTGELFF. Written as DNA, the CDR3 is TGTGCCAGCAGTGACCGGTCCACCGGGGAGCTGTTTTTT.

The V and J genes are TRBV7-9 and TRBJ2-7, with 9 bases fitting TRBD1. Trimming removed 7 bases from V and 5 bases from J; junction bases left unmatched: 9. CDR1 is SEHNR and CDR2 is FQNEAQ in the germline V gene (reference sequence). The CDR3 is 14 amino acids. The DNA for the CDR3 is TGTGCCAGCATCCCAGGACAGGGGCAAAACGAGCAGTACTTC. Its translation is CASIPGQGQNEQYF.

V and J are TRBV25-1 and TRBJ2-3, with 9 bases lining up with TRBD2. The CDR3 is 17 residues long. From germline, CDR1 is MGHDK and CDR2 SYGVNS. V gave up 2 bases and J gave up 4 bases; unmatched junction bases: 10. The CDR3 sequence is CASSEGASGVFSDTQYF. CDR3 in DNA: TGTGCCAGCAGTGAAGGGGCTAGCGGGGTGTTTTCAGATACGCAGTATTTT.

The CDR3 sequence is CASSTSGLAGIYNEQFF. CDR3 coding DNA: TGTGCCAGTAGTACCAGCGGACTAGCGGGCATTTACAATGAGCAGTTCTTC. The V call is TRBV19, the J call TRBJ2-1; 11 positions agree with TRBD2. The CDR3 sequence is 17 residues long. Per germline, CDR1 LNHDA and CDR2 SQIVND (reference sequence). J gave up 4 bases and V 4 bases, and 9 bases lay outside the gene matches.

The chain joins TRBV30 to TRBJ1-2; 7 bases fit TRBD1. The CDR3 runs to 12 residues. Germline assignment: CDR1 GTSNPN and CDR2 SVGIG (reference sequence). V was clipped by 3 bases and J by 4 bases; unmatched bases: 2. CDR3 DNA: TGTGCCTGGAGACAGGGGATCTATGGCTACACCTTC. Amino acid sequence: CAWRQGIYGYTF.

The chain joins TRBV5-1 to TRBJ2-2; tentative D call: TRBD1 (6 bases). The CDR3 loop spans 15 amino acids. Between the trimmed V and J ends, which lost 1 base and 1 base, there was a span of 8 bases. From germline, CDR1 is SGHRS and CDR2 YFSETQ. The CDR3 protein is CASSLIGGNTGELFF. The CDR3 bases are TGCGCCAGCAGCTTGATAGGGGGGAACACCGGGGAGCTGTTTTTT.

The chain carries TRBV18 and TRBJ2-5; D is ambiguous. CDR3 length: 14 amino acids. V dropped 2 bases and J dropped 4 bases, with 11 bases sitting between them. Per germline, CDR1 KGHSH and CDR2 LQKENI. The CDR3 loop reads CASSPGLGRETQYF. CDR3 DNA sequence: TGTGCCAGCTCACCAGGTCTAGGGCGAGAGACCCAGTACTTC. Supplemented by reference TRBV18 and TRBJ2-5, the full variable domain reads NAGVMQNPRHLVRRRGQEARLRCSPMKGHSHVYWYRQLPEEGLKFMVYLQKENIIDESGMPKERFSAEFPKEGPSILRIQQVVRGDSAAYFCASSPGLGRETQYFGPGTRLLVL.

This chain uses TRBV4-3 with TRBJ1-2, with 7 bases matching TRBD1. The CDR3 has 14 residues. Unmatched junction bases numbered 12, after V lost 0 bases and J lost 14 bases. CDR1 is LGHNA, CDR2 YSLEER, per germline. The CDR3 DNA is TGCGCCAGCAGCCAAGAGGCGAGACAGGGAAGTATGACCTTC. As protein: CASSQEARQGSMTF.

The V and J genes are TRBV6-5 and TRBJ2-1; 12 positions match TRBD1. Per germline, CDR1 MNHEY and CDR2 SVGAGI. This CDR3 spans 15 amino acids. Trimming cost V 2 bases and J 8 bases; bases outside gene matches: 4. The CDR3, as DNA: TGTGCCAGCAGTTACACCGGGACAGGGGGCGATGAGCAGTTCTTC. Residues: CASSYTGTGGDEQFF.

The genes are TRBV11-3 and TRBJ2-4; D not resolved. The CDR3 is made up of 14 amino acids. V was shortened by 4 bases and J by 0 bases, with 7 bases between the two germline ends. Germline V lookup: CDR1 SGHNT, CDR2 YENEEA. The CDR3 protein is CASSSPLAKNIQYF. The CDR3 DNA sequence: TGTGCCAGCAGCTCCCCCTTAGCCAAAAACATTCAGTACTTC.

V usage is TRBV7-8 and J usage is TRBJ2-1, with D unresolved. Germline V gene lookup returns CDR1 SGHVS and CDR2 FQNEAQ. Trimming shortened V by 6 bases and J by 4 bases, and 13 bases separated the two germline ends. The CDR3 loop spans 14 amino acids. CDR3: CASRPLGFYNEQFF. The CDR3 DNA reads TGTGCCAGCAGACCTCTCGGGTTTTACAATGAGCAGTTCTTC.

V gene TRBV30 combines with J gene TRBJ2-5; D is unresolved. Germline V gene sequence: CDR1 GTSNPN, CDR2 SVGIG (reference sequence). The V gene lost 5 bases and the J gene lost 0 bases, with 10 bases spanning the gap. The length of the CDR3 is 13 residues. The CDR3 reads CAWGGRYQETQYF. CDR3 DNA sequence: TGTGCCTGGGGCGGAAGGTACCAAGAGACCCAGTACTTC.

The chain is built from TRBV30 and TRBJ2-3; 7 positions match TRBD2. Germline V gene data show CDR1 as GTSNPN and CDR2 as SVGIG (reference sequence). Losses at the gene ends were 0 bases for V and 1 base for J; bases not matched to a gene: 4. The CDR3 sequence is 15 residues long. CDR3 in amino acids: CAWSVPLAGTDTQYF. The CDR3 region has the DNA TGTGCCTGGAGTGTCCCCCTAGCGGGCACAGATACGCAGTATTTT.

This chain links TRBV7-8 with TRBJ2-5, with 11 bases lining up with TRBD1. V gave up 2 bases and J gave up 5 bases; unmatched junction bases: 7. This CDR3 has 16 amino acids. CDR1 is SGHVS, CDR2 FQNEAQ, per germline. The CDR3 region has the DNA TGTGCCAGCAGCTTACGGACAGGGGGCGAGGCGGAGACCCAGTACTTC. This gives the protein CASSLRTGGEAETQYF.

This clone was observed a single time. This chain links TRBV2 with TRBJ2-7, with D possibly TRBD2 on 5 matching bases. Germline V lookup: CDR1 SNHLY, CDR2 FYNNEI. The CDR3 is 15 amino acids. Trimming took off 6 bases at V and 0 bases at J, with 15 bases between the two ends. The CDR3 sequence: CASRGILGSSYEQYF. Here the CDR3 DNA reads TGTGCCAGCAGGGGAATACTAGGTAGCTCCTACGAGCAGTACTTC.

The gene calls are TRBV3-1 (or the pseudogene TRBV3-2) and TRBJ1-3, with 8 bases aligning to TRBD1. Trimming at V came to 4 bases and at J to 4 bases, leaving 0 bases not matched to a gene. Germline lookup yields CDR1 LGHDT and CDR2 YNNKEL (reference sequence). The length of the CDR3 is 13 residues. The CDR3 is CASSRDRGNTIYF. CDR3 nucleotide sequence: TGTGCCAGCAGCCGGGACAGGGGAAACACCATATATTTT.

The V and J genes are TRBV9 and TRBJ1-5, with a possible D match to TRBD1 (5 bases). The CDR3 runs to 16 residues. Trimming removed 4 bases from V and 0 bases from J, with 14 bases in between. The germline CDR1 and CDR2 sequences are SGDLS and YYNGEE. CDR3 sequence reads: CASSPGGDYSNQPQHF. In DNA, the CDR3 is TGTGCCAGCAGCCCTGGGGGAGATTATAGCAATCAGCCCCAGCATTTT.